Described below is a single TCR beta chain sequence and its context. The data were obtained in a study of shared clonotypes between healthy human individuals. At a deep level, the assay was run. Profiled with immunoSEQ multiplex PCR; TCRdb holds only in-frame clones, not every one. The repertoire holds more than 400,000 clones, with approximately 78% as singletons. This clonotype was obtained from a woman between 40 and 50 years old in good health. Some clones in this sample may be carry-over from other donors' samples. The sequencing sample was made of PBMCs.

CDR3 amino acids: CASSPRFNEQFF. The CDR3 nucleotides read TGTGCCAGTAGTCCCCGATTCAATGAGCAGTTCTTC. The chain has TRBV19 and TRBJ2-1, with D unresolved. The V end lost 5 bases, the J end lost 6 bases, and 8 bases lay between the germline ends. The CDR3 totals 12 residues. Germline CDR1 reads LNHDA; CDR2 reads SQIVND (reference sequence).